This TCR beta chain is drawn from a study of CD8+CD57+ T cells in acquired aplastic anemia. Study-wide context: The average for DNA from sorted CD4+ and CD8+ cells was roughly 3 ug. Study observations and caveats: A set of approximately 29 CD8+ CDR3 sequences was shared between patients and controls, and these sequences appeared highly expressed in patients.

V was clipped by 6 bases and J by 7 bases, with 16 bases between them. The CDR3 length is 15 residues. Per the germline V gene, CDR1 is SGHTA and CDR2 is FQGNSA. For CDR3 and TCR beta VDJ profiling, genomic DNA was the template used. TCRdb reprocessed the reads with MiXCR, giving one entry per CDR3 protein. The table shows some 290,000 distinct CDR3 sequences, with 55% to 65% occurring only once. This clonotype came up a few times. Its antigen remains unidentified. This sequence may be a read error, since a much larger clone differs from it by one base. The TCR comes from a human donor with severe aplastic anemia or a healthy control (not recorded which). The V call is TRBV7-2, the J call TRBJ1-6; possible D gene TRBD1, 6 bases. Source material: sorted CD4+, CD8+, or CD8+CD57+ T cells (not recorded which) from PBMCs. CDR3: CASSLPAGANSPLHF. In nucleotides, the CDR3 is TGTGCCAGCAGTTTACCGGCAGGGGCGAATTCACCCCTCCACTTT.